This T cell receptor (beta chain) was captured in a study of healthy donors' naive CD4 and CD8 T cells. Each TCR library used around 0.5 ug of total RNA and a linear amplification protocol. How the authors handled the data: Roughly five healthy donors contributed approximately 78,000 sequenced TCR alpha transcripts. From the reads, TCRdb called clonotypes with MiXCR, one entry per CDR3 protein. For this entry, the V and J calls and clone size follow TCRdb and not the study's own pipeline. The sample has approximately 180,000 distinct CDR3 sequences, 65% to 75% seen once. Concerning this clonotype: The antigen remains undetermined.

General study points: Negatively charged CDR3s marked CD8+ lineage; positively charged CDR3s marked CD4+ lineage. A reported CD4+/CD8+ bias affected most V and J genes in naive cells.

Germline values: CDR1 SGHNT, CDR2 YYREEE (reference sequence). V shed 0 bases, J shed 0 bases, and the junction held 8 bases outside the gene matches. This CDR3 comprises 18 residues. This receptor was obtained from a pool of human donors in good health; the sample pools cells from several healthy donors. This sequence joins TRBV5-4 and TRBJ1-5; 8 bases map to TRBD1. Sequenced material: naive CD4+ and CD8+ T cells sorted from blood, pooled from several donors. The CDR3 here is CASSLGPQGDHSNQPQHF. CDR3 nucleotides: TGTGCCAGCAGCTTGGGGCCACAGGGGGACCATAGCAATCAGCCCCAGCATTTT.